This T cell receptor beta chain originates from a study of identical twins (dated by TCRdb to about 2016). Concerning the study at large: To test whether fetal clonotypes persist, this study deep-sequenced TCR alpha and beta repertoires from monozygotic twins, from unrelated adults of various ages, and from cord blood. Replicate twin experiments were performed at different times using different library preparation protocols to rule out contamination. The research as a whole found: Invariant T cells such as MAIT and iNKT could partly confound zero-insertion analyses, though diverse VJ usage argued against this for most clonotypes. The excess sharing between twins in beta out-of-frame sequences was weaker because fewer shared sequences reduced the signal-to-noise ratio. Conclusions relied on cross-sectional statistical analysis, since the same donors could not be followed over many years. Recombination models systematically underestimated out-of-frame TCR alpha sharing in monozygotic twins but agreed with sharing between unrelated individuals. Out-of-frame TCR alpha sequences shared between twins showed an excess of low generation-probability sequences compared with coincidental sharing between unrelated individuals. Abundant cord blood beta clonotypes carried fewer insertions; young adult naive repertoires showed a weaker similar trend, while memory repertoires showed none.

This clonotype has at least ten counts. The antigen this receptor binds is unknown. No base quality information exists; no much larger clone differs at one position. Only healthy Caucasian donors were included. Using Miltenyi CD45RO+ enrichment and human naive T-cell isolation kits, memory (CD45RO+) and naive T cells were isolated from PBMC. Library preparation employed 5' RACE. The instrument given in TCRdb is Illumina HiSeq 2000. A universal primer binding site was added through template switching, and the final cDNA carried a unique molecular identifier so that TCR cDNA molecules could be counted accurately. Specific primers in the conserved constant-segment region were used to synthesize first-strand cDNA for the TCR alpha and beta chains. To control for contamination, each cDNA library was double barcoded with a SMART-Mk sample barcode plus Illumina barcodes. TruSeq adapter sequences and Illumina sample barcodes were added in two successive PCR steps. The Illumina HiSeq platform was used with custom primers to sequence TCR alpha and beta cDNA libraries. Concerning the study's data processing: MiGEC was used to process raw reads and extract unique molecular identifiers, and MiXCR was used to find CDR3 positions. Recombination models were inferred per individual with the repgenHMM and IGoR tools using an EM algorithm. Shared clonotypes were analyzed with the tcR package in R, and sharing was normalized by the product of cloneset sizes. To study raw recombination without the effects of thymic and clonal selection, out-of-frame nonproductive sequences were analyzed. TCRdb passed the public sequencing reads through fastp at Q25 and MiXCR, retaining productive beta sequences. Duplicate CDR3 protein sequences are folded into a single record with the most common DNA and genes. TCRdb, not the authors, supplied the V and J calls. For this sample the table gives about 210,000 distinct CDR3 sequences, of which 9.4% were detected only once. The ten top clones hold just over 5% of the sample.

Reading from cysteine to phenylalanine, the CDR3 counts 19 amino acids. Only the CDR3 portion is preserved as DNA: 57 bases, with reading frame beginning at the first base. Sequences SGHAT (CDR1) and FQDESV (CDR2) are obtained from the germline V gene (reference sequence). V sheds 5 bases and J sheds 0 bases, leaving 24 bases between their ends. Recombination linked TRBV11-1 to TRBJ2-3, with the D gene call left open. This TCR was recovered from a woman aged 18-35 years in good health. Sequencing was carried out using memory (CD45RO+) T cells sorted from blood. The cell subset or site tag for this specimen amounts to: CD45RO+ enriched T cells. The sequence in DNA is TGTGCCAGCAGCACGTCCGGTGTTGTGAGCGAGTCTAGCACAGATACGCAGTATTTT. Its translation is CASSTSGVVSESSTDTQYF.